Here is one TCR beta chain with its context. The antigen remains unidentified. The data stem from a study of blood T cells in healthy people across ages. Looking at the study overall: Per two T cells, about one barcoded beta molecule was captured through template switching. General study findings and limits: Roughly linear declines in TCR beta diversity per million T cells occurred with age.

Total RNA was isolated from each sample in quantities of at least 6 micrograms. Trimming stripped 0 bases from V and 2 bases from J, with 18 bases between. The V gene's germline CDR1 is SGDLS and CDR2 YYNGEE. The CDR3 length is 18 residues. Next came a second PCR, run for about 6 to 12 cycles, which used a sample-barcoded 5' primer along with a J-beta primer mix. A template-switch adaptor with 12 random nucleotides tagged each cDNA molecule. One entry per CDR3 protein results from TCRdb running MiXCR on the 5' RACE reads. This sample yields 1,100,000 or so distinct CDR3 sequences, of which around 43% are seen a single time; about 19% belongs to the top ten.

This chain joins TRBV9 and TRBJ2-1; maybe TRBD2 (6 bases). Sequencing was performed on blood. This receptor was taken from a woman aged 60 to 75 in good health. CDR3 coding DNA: TGTGCCAGCAGCGTAGGGTTCGGGGGAACTCTAACCTACAATGAGCAGTTCTTC. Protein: CASSVGFGGTLTYNEQFF.